Shown below are 2 T cell receptor beta chains from a single sample sequenced in a study of post-analysis software for immune sequencing data. Carried by the TCR beta cDNA libraries were unique molecular identifiers. TCRdb re-analysed the PCR reads in MiXCR, keeping a single row per CDR3 protein. Altogether hundreds of thousands of distinct CDR3 sequences are present, under 55% being singletons, with the ten largest covering about 12%. These receptors' targets are unknown. Study-level points and caveats: With TRBV5-6, TRBV5-1 and TRBV20-1 included, about five TRBV segments were more frequent in patients than in controls.

Material: blood. The receptors here all came from a girl between 5 and 17 years old with multiple sclerosis.

This chain uses TRBV28 with TRBJ1-2; D call uncertain. Germline-derived CDR1 and CDR2 are MDHEN and SYDVKM. The germline V and J ends were trimmed by 2 bases and 6 bases, with 10 bases remaining between them. The CDR3 extends over 13 amino acids. CDR3 region: CASSLTAYDGYTF. The DNA for the CDR3 is TGTGCCAGCAGTTTAACGGCGTATGATGGCTACACCTTC.

This clonotype was counted a few times. The J gene is TRBJ2-7, the V gene TRBV5-1; 12 nucleotides align to TRBD2. V lost 5 bases and J lost 5; bases outside the gene matches: 5. Germline assignment: CDR1 SGHRS and CDR2 YFSETQ. This CDR3 contains 14 residues. DNA of the CDR3: TGCGCCAGCAGACGGACTAGCGGGAACGACGAGCAGTACTTC. Protein sequence: CASRRTSGNDEQYF.